The sequence of this TCR beta chain was determined in a study of OX40 agonist ivuxolimab in advanced cancers. Background on the whole study: Ivuxolimab was an agonistic, fully human IgG2 monoclonal antibody directed against OX40 (CD134), a costimulatory receptor. Intravenous ivuxolimab was administered to patients every 2 weeks at six dose levels: 0.01, 0.1, 0.3, 1.5, 3 and 10 mg/kg. Of the approximately 50 patients in dose escalation, some 19 had hepatocellular carcinoma, about 15 had melanoma, 9 had renal cell carcinoma and 9 had head and neck cancer. A male proportion of almost 85% and a mean age of approximately 58 years, ranging from roughly 23 to 80, were recorded for the dose-escalation cohort. Prior anti-PD-1, anti-PD-L1 or anti-CTLA-4 therapy was permitted, and approximately 40% of dose-escalation patients had received checkpoint inhibitors. Partial responses occurred in three dose-escalation patients, of whom one had hepatocellular carcinoma and two had cutaneous melanoma. The point of sequencing TCRbeta in the periphery was to test whether ivuxolimab changed TCR sequence diversity and drove clonal T-cell expansion. The monotherapy dose-escalation portion (N of about 57 patients) of the phase I ivuxolimab trial is reported in the paper.

V was cut back by 5 bases and J by 5 bases, leaving a gap of 15 bases between them. As encoded in the germline V gene, CDR1 is SGHTA while CDR2 is FQGTGA. The CDR3 holds 14 amino acids from the cysteine to the phenylalanine. Only the CDR3 region is kept as DNA, spanning 42 bases read in frame from base 1. Patients with a history of autoimmune disease or receiving systemic immunosuppression were excluded from the trial. Peripheral blood for TCR sequencing was collected from all dose cohorts at baseline, on cycle 4 day 1, and on cycle 7 day 1. The samples were drawn from a first-in-human, open-label, multicenter phase I dose-escalation trial of ivuxolimab. Adults with locally advanced or metastatic melanoma, renal cell, hepatocellular, or head and neck squamous cell carcinoma were enrolled in the trial. Before TCR sequencing, CD4+ T cells and CD8+ T cells were sorted from peripheral blood as separate populations.

Overall study results and their limits: Low levels of normalized T-cell clonal expansion were also seen in some patients who did not respond. At doses of 0.1 to 3.0 mg/kg, clonal expansion of both CD4+ and CD8+ blood T cells was observed from baseline to week 6. Which antigens the clonally expanded peripheral T cells were specific for was not determined. On average, CD8+ T cells showed more expanded clones than CD4+ T cells after ivuxolimab. In partial responders in the 0.1-3.0 mg/kg groups, normalized peripheral clonal expansion was found to be among the lowest, especially among CD8+ T cells.

Points on this clone: The antigen it binds to is not known. No quality values exist for individual bases; no much larger clone is one base distant.

To sequence the TCRbeta CDR3 region, genomic DNA was isolated from the sorted cells. TCRbeta CDR3 regions were sequenced using the immunoSEQ Assay. The table was pulled from immuneACCESS by TCRdb, which kept in-frame rearrangements only. Such tables lose some clones; where checked, under half of the loss comes from unresolved V genes, and the rest has no known cause. Within this sample are some 80,000 clones, with more than 80% of them counted one time only. The ten largest clones take up roughly 4.9% of the sample. The sequence links TRBV7-3 to TRBJ2-5; perhaps TRBD1 is the D gene, with 7 bases matching. The receptor's source is an adult with an advanced solid tumor such as melanoma, head and neck, liver or kidney cancer. Sequenced here: CD4+ or CD8+ T cells sorted from blood, sampled in a trial of the OX40 agonist ivuxolimab. CDR3 protein: CASSGGGSRETQYF. The nucleotide sequence reads TGTGCCAGCAGCGGAGGGGGCTCCCGGGAGACCCAGTACTTC.